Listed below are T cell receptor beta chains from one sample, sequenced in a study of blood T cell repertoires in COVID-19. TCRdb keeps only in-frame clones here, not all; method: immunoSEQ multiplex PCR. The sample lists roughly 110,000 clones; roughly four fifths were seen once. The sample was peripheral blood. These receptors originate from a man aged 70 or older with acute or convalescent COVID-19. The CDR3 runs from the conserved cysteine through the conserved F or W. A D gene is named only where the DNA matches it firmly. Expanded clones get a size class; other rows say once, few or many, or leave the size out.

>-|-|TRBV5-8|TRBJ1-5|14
TGTGCCAGCAGCTTGTTAAACGCGGGACAGCCCCAGCATTTT
CASSLLNAGQPQHF
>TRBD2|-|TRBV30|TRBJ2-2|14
TGTGCCTGGAGTGAAGCGGGGGGCACCGGGGAGCTGTTTTTT
CAWSEAGGTGELFF
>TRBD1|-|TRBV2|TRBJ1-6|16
TGTGCCAGCAGTGAAGTTTACAGGGGGCTCTATTCACCCCTCCACTTT
CASSEVYRGLYSPLHF
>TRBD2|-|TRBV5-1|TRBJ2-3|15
TGCGCCAGCAGGTTAGCGGGGGGCGACACAGATACGCAGTATTTT
CASRLAGGDTDTQYF
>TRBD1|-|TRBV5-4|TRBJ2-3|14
TGTGCCAGCAGCTGGGGACAGCGGACAGATACGCAGTATTTT
CASSWGQRTDTQYF
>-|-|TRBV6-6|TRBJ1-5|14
TGTGCCAGCGAAAGGTGGGTGGTCGGGAAGCCCCAGCATTTT
CASERWVVGKPQHF
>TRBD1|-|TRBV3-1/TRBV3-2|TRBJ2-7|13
TGTGCCAGCAGCCGGGGACAGGGGTACGAGCAGTACTTC
CASSRGQGYEQYF
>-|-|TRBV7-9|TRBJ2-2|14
TGTGCCAGCAGCCCCGGGGGGAACACCGGGGAGCTGTTTTTT
CASSPGGNTGELFF
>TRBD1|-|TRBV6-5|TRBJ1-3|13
TGTGCCAGCAGTAGGGACAGGGGCTACACCATATATTTT
CASSRDRGYTIYF
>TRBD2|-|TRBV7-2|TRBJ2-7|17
TGTGCCAGCAGCTTTCGTAAGGAGAGGCAGCGGGATCCCGAGCAGTACTTC
CASSFRKERQRDPEQYF
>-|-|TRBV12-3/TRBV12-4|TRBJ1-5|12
TGTGCCAGCAGTTTCGGTTATCAGCCCCAGCATTTT
CASSFGYQPQHF
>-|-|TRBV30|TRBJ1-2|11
TGTGCCTGGAGTCCGACCAGGGGCTACACCTTC
CAWSPTRGYTF
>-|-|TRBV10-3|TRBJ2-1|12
TGTGCCATCAGTGGGGACATCAATGAGCAGTTCTTC
CAISGDINEQFF
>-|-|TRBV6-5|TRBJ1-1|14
TGTGCCAGCAGTCACAATAGGGGAAGCACTGAAGCTTTCTTT
CASSHNRGSTEAFF
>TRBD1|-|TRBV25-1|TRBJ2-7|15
TGTGCCAGCAGGCGTTCCGGGACAGGGGGGTACGAGCAGTACTTC
CASRRSGTGGYEQYF
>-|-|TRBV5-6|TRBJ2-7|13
TGTGCCAGCAGCCTAACTAGCAGCTACGAGCAGTACTTC
CASSLTSSYEQYF
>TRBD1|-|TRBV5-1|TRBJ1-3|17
TGCGCCAGCAGCTTGGAATTAATTACAGGGGGTGGTAACACCATATATTTT
CASSLELITGGGNTIYF
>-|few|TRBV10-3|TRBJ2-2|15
TGTGCCATCAGTGAGTTCACTCCGGGCACCGGGGAGCTGTTTTTT
CAISEFTPGTGELFF
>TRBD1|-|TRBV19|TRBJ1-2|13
TGTGCCAGTAAGGTAGACAGGGGCTATGGCTACACCTTC
CASKVDRGYGYTF
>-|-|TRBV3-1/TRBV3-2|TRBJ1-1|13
TGTGCCAGCAGCCTAGGACAGAACACTGAAGCTTTCTTT
CASSLGQNTEAFF
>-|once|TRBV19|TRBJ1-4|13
TGTGCCAGTAGTATAGACGAACAGAAAAAACTGTTTTTT
CASSIDEQKKLFF
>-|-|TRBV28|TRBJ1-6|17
TGTGCCAGCAGTTTACCGGGAGGGGCGAGTGAATTGTCACCCCTCCACTTT
CASSLPGGASELSPLHF
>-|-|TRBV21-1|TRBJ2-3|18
TGTGCCAGCAGTACCAACGGCACCACAGGGGACGGTACAGATACGCAGTATTTT
CASSTNGTTGDGTDTQYF
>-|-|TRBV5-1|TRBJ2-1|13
TGCGCCAGCAGCCGGGGTGGGTCAAATGAGCAGTTCTTC
CASSRGGSNEQFF
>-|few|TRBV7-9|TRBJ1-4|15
TGTGCCAGCAGCTTAGACAGGACAACTAATGAAAAACTGTTTTTT
CASSLDRTTNEKLFF
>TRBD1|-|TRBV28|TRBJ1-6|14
TGTGCCAGCAGTCTGACGACAGGGAGGTCACCCCTCCACTTT
CASSLTTGRSPLHF
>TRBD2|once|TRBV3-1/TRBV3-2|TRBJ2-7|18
TGTGCCAGCAGCCAAGATGGACTTTTTGAACTAGCGGGGGTCGAGCAGTACTTC
CASSQDGLFELAGVEQYF
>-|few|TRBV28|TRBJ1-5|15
TGTGCCAGCAGTCCCTCGAGCCCGGGTCGGCAGCCCCAGCATTTT
CASSPSSPGRQPQHF
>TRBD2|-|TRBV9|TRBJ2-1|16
TGTGCCAGCAGCGTGGGACTAGCGGGAGACCTTTCCCCACAGTTCTTC
CASSVGLAGDLSPQFF
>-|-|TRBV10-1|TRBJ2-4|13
TGCGCCAGCAGTGAGTCGACTGTTAACATTCAGTACTTC
CASSESTVNIQYF
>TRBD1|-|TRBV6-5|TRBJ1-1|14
TGTGCCAGCAGCGACAGGGTAATGAACACTGAAGCTTTCTTT
CASSDRVMNTEAFF
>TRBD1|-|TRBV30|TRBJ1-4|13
TGTGCCTGGAGTGTGACAGGGACCGAAAAACTGTTTTTT
CAWSVTGTEKLFF
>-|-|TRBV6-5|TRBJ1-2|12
TGTGCCAGCAGCTCACAGGGTTATGGCTACACCTTC
CASSSQGYGYTF
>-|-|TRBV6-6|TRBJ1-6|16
TGTGCCAGCAGGAGAGACAGCAGCTCCTATAATTCACCCCTCCACTTT
CASRRDSSSYNSPLHF
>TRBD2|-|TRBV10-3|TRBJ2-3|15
TGTGCCATCAGTGTGGGAGGGCTGGGGACAGATACGCAGTATTTT
CAISVGGLGTDTQYF
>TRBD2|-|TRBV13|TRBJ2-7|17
TGTGCCAGCAGGCGGACTAGCGGGGATCCTGGAACCTACGAGCAGTACTTC
CASRRTSGDPGTYEQYF
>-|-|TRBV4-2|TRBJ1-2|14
TGTGCCAGCAGCCCCCCGACAGTCAGCTATGGCTACACCTTC
CASSPPTVSYGYTF
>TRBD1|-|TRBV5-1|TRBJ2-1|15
TGCGCCAGCAGCTGGGGACAGGGGTACTACAATGAGCAGTTCTTC
CASSWGQGYYNEQFF
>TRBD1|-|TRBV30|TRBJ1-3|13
TGTGCCTCAGGGACAGGGGGAGGAAACACCATATATTTT
CASGTGGGNTIYF
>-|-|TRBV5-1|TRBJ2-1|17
TGCGCCAGCAGCTTGGGACCCACAAGCGGTGCCTACAATGAGCAGTTCTTC
CASSLGPTSGAYNEQFF
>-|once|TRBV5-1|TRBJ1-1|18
TGCGCCAGCAGCTTGATCCCAAAGGATTCCGGGTCGGGGACTGAAGCTTTCTTT
CASSLIPKDSGSGTEAFF